The table lists the clone carrying this T cell receptor beta chain with a few counts. The CDR3 has 12 residues. V lost 4 bases and J 5 bases, leaving 9 bases between the germline ends. The germline V gene encodes CDR1 DFQATT and CDR2 SNEGSKA (reference sequence). This sample was included in a study of response to subunit inactivated influenza vaccine. MiXCR was run by TCRdb on the RT-PCR reads, yielding one entry per CDR3 protein. This table holds under 850,000 distinct CDR3 sequences, roughly 20% found once. The sequence was collected from a man aged 50-59 years who received an inactivated influenza vaccine. Source: PBMCs from blood, taken roughly 5 days after vaccination. The rearrangement links TRBV20-1 to TRBJ2-1; no clear D gene. The CDR3 here is CSAKYTDNEQFF. The CDR3 nucleotides are TGCAGTGCTAAGTATACCGACAATGAGCAGTTCTTC.